This T cell receptor (beta chain) was recovered during a study of cytomegalovirus exposure and HLA in healthy donors. Study-level points and caveats: Trimming of TCR beta V- and J-genes showed a link, identified in a later analysis, to a missense DCLRE1C variant. Of the V segments, some could not be distinguished, including TRBV6-2 and TRBV6-3, and were excluded.

Primers: 60 Vbeta forward and 13 Jbeta reverse. Method: immunoSEQ multiplex PCR; TCRdb's copy keeps in-frame clones and lacks some. The sample contains tens of thousands of clones, roughly 73% of which appear only once. CDR3 length equals 13 residues. The V end was cut by 2 bases, the J end by 7 bases, with 8 bases between. CDR1 PRHDT and CDR2 FYEKMQ come from the germline V gene (reference sequence). In regard to this clone: The antigen is not known.

The receptor was derived from a woman between 40 and 55 years old in good health and CMV-seropositive. V and J are TRBV13 and TRBJ2-2; weak D call: TRBD1 (6 bases). The sample consisted of PBMCs. CDR3 protein: CASSLRGNGELFF. The CDR3 nucleotides are TGTGCCAGCAGCTTAAGGGGGAACGGGGAGCTGTTTTTT.